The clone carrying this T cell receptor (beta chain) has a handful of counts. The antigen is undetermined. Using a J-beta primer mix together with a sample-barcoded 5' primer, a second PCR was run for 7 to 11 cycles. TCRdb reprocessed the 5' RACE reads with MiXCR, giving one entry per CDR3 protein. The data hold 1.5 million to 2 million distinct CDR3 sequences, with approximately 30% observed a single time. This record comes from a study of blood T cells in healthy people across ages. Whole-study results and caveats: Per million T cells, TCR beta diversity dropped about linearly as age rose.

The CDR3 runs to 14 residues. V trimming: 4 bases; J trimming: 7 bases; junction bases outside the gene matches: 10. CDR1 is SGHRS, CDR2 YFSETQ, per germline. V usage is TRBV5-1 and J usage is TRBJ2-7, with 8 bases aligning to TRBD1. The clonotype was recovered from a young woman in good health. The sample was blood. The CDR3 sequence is CASSPPDRAGEQYF. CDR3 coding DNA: TGCGCCAGCAGCCCGCCGGACAGGGCTGGAGAGCAGTACTTC.